This T cell receptor (beta chain) comes out of a study of T-cell reconstitution after alpha-beta-depleted transplantation in children. Study-wide points: As was reported, about two months after transplant, alpha-beta T cells came from several hundred expanded graft clones. The authors attributed T-cell counts and diversity one year after transplant mostly to newly produced T cells. Some patients owed their high day-60 TCRbeta diversity to surviving recipient T cells and thymic progenitors.

It was with unique molecular identifiers that the TCRbeta library was prepared. TCRdb redid the calling of the PCR reads with MiXCR, one entry per CDR3 protein. Of roughly 74,000 distinct CDR3 sequences listed, around a sixth are singletons. The sample holds many counts of this clonotype. The antigen is unknown. The TCR was taken from a male patient between 2 and 10 years old who had a stem cell transplant for acute lymphoblastic leukemia, so the T cells may come from the graft donor. Sequencing used PBMCs, mostly from graft donor cells, obtained 360 days after TCRalphabeta/CD19-depleted stem cell transplant.

This CDR3 reads CASSWTPKSEQYF. CDR3 nucleotides: TGTGCCAGCAGTTGGACTCCTAAAAGTGAGCAGTACTTC. The chain recombines TRBV12-3 or TRBV12-4 with TRBJ2-7; D may be TRBD2 (5 bases). The CDR3 sequence is 13 residues long. V gave up 4 bases and J gave up 7 bases, with 14 bases separating them.